The source of this T cell receptor (beta chain) is a study of blood T cell repertoires in COVID-19. This CDR3 contains 16 residues. J lost 2 bases, V lost 0 bases, and 2 bases had no gene match. Only in-frame clones appear in the TCRdb table, and some are missing; sequencing was by immunoSEQ multiplex PCR. The profile shows about 210,000 clones, about 84% of them singletons. Sequencing used peripheral blood. The sequence was collected from a human donor in a cohort sampled during active COVID-19. This chain links TRBV5-3 with TRBJ2-2, with 9 bases that match TRBD2. TRBV5-3 is classed as an ORF, of uncertain function. CDR3 sequence (DNA): TGTGCCAGAAGCTTGGGACTAGCGGAAAACACCGGGGAGCTGTTTTTT. Amino acid sequence: CARSLGLAENTGELFF.